The clone carrying this T cell receptor (beta chain) showed up many times. Its specificity is unknown. This record comes from a study of T cells in Graves' hyperthyroidism and ophthalmopathy. This CDR3 has 14 amino acids. V gave up 4 bases and J gave up 1 base; unmatched junction bases: 6. CDR1 is SQVTM, CDR2 ANQGSEA, per germline. Whole-study findings and limits: Ophthalmopathy onset followed model prediction by a median about 6.9 months. Ophthalmopathy could be told apart from stable hyperthyroidism with a 13 V-J model.

Using RNA transcripts as the source, TCR beta CDR3 regions were amplified. HTBI primers were employed in a first-round RT-PCR of the TCR CDR3. TCRdb re-called the multiplex PCR reads with MiXCR, one entry per CDR3 protein. Of about 660,000 distinct CDR3 sequences detected, 45% appear once; the ten largest clones hold less than 9%. The chain couples TRBV29-1 to TRBJ2-7; 8 nucleotides align to TRBD2. The sequencing input was peripheral blood or thyroid tissue (not recorded which). This TCR was sampled from an adult man with Graves' disease, either hyperthyroidism or ophthalmopathy (not recorded which). For the CDR3, the DNA is TGCAGCGTTGGTAGCGGGAAGACTTCCTACGAGCAGTACTTC. Its protein is CSVGSGKTSYEQYF.